This T cell receptor (beta chain) was recorded in a study of blood T cell repertoires in COVID-19. Study context: The cDNA or gDNA used as material had been derived from T cells, B-cell-depleted T cells, or PBMCs.

CDR1 and CDR2 from the germline V gene are MDHEN and SYDVKM. The CDR3 covers 15 residues. The V end lost 3 bases, the J end lost 7 bases, and 16 bases lay between the germline ends. Authors' methods: Reference gene primer amplification yielded estimated nucleated cell counts. This table comes from immunoSEQ multiplex PCR, and its TCRdb copy is limited to in-frame clones, with some not included. V and J calls plus clone size are reproduced from that table; the DNA served to infer D and trimming. The sample contains hundreds of thousands of clones, about 87% of which appear only once. Sequenced: peripheral blood. The source of this sequence is a woman aged 18-29 years with acute or convalescent COVID-19. This rearrangement joins TRBV28 to TRBJ1-5; possible D gene TRBD1, 5 bases. The DNA for the CDR3 is TGTGCCAGCAGTTTTGGGGCCAGGAAAACGCAGCCCCAGCATTTT. Protein: CASSFGARKTQPQHF.